This T cell receptor beta chain was captured in a study of blood T cells in healthy people across ages. They isolated at least 6.5 million PBMCs from each sample. The authors ran a second PCR of roughly 6 to 11 cycles using a sample-barcoded 5' primer and a J-beta primer mix. A template-switch adaptor with 12 random nucleotides tagged each cDNA molecule. From the 5' RACE reads, TCRdb called clonotypes with MiXCR, one entry per CDR3 protein. Of around 1.5 million distinct CDR3 sequences detected, approximately 40% appear once; the ten largest clones hold around 8%. Germline CDR1 reads MNHEY; CDR2 reads SVGEGT. The CDR3 loop spans 15 amino acids. Trimming stripped 9 bases from V and 5 bases from J, with 19 bases between. A note on this clonotype: Its antigen is undetermined.

Study findings and constraints: In long-lived donors, naive CD4+ cell counts and diversity exceeded those of aged donors. With unsorted PBMCs, a conclusive comparison of naive versus antigen-experienced cells was not possible.

This TCR came from a woman between 18 and 30 years old in good health. Sequencing used blood. This chain connects TRBV6-2 or TRBV6-3 to TRBJ2-2; either TRBD1 or TRBD2 may fit D (5 bases each). CDR3 sequence reads: CARKDSGPVTGELFF. The CDR3 DNA follows: TGTGCCAGAAAGGATTCGGGGCCAGTAACCGGGGAGCTGTTTTTT.